The 26 T cell receptor beta chains below come from one sample, sequenced in a study of T cell responses to AZD1222 COVID-19 vaccine. Repertoires were generated with immunoSEQ multiplex PCR, while TCRdb's copy carries only in-frame clones and drops some. The sample has approximately 150,000 clones, approximately 85% seen once. This material consisted of peripheral blood, taken 28 days after the second dose of the MenACWY control vaccine. All receptors come from an adult who received the MenACWY meningococcal vaccine as a control.

This chain connects TRBV6-2 or TRBV6-3 to TRBJ2-3; D perhaps matches TRBD2 (7 bases). V was pared by 5 bases and J by 0 bases, with 18 bases between. Germline CDR1 is MNHEY and CDR2 is SVGEGT. This CDR3 has 17 amino acids. CDR3 sequence: CASSTSGRGASTDTQYF. CDR3 DNA sequence: TGTGCCAGCAGTACCTCCGGCCGGGGGGCGAGCACAGATACGCAGTATTTT.

CDR3 protein: CASTPPGVNQPQHF. In DNA form, the CDR3 reads TGTGCCAGCACCCCTCCAGGGGTCAATCAGCCCCAGCATTTT. J is TRBJ1-5 and V is TRBV6-2 or TRBV6-3, with D possibly TRBD1 on 6 matching bases. Germline CDR1 and CDR2: MNHEY and SVGEGT. Trimming took off 7 bases at V and 3 bases at J, with 13 bases between the two ends. This CDR3 has 14 amino acids.

The V and J genes are TRBV18 and TRBJ1-1, with D unclear. The germline CDR1 and CDR2 sequences are KGHSH and LQKENI. V dropped 2 bases and J dropped 2 bases, with 9 bases sitting between them. This CDR3 region has 14 residues. This chain's CDR3 is CASSPVTDNTEAFF. CDR3 sequence (DNA): TGTGCCAGCTCACCAGTGACGGATAACACTGAAGCTTTCTTT.

The chain recombines TRBV6-2 or TRBV6-3 with TRBJ1-4, with D tentatively TRBD1 (5 bases). CDR1 and CDR2 from the germline V gene are MNHEY and SVGEGT. The CDR3 runs 15 residues. V lost 0 bases to trimming and J lost 4 bases, with 9 bases between them. The CDR3 loop reads CASSYSGTVNEKLFF. CDR3 DNA: TGTGCCAGCAGTTACTCCGGGACCGTTAATGAAAAACTGTTTTTT.

The chain has TRBV4-1 and TRBJ1-2; 9 nucleotides align to TRBD1. The V segment lost 0 bases and the J segment 4 bases; nucleotides outside the gene matches: 6. Germline V gene data show CDR1 as MGHRA and CDR2 as YSYEKL. This CDR3 contains 16 residues. Written as DNA, the CDR3 is TGCGCCAGCAGCCAAGACCGGACAGGGGCGCTCTATGGCTACACCTTC. This codes for CASSQDRTGALYGYTF.

V usage is TRBV11-3 and J usage is TRBJ2-3; 8 bases agree with TRBD2. The CDR3 loop spans 16 amino acids. With 1 base clipped from V and 11 bases from J, the junction kept 14 bases outside the gene matches. Looked up from germline, CDR1 is SGHNT and CDR2 is YENEEA. Here the CDR3 DNA reads TGTGCCAGCAGCTTAGGAACTGACGGGAGGGCCATGGGGCAGTATTTT. Protein product: CASSLGTDGRAMGQYF.

CDR3 nucleotides: TGTGCCAGCAGTTCCCATCAGGTTAACGGGGAGCTGTTTTTT. It codes for CASSSHQVNGELFF. This sequence joins TRBV6-8 and TRBJ2-2, with D unresolved. CDR3 length: 14 residues. Germline lookup yields CDR1 MNHGY and CDR2 SAAAGT. V was pared by 4 bases and J by 7 bases, with 13 bases between.

The sample holds one count of this clone. The rearrangement uses TRBV7-9 and TRBJ1-1; 8 bases are shared with TRBD1. The CDR3 is 16 amino acids. V lost 5 bases, J lost 5 bases, and 13 bases stayed unmatched. Germline CDR1 reads SEHNR; CDR2 reads FQNEAQ (reference sequence). CDR3: CASSLGTGRATTEAFF. The DNA of the CDR3 is TGTGCCAGCAGCCTCGGGACAGGCCGGGCTACGACTGAAGCTTTCTTT.

The chain joins TRBV5-1 to TRBJ2-1; D not resolved. CDR1 and CDR2 from the germline V gene are SGHRS and YFSETQ. V lost 2 bases and J lost 3, with 9 bases in between. The CDR3 is 14 residues long. The CDR3 DNA reads TGCGCCAGCAGCTTTGAGAAAGGCTACAATGAGCAGTTCTTC. It is translated as CASSFEKGYNEQFF.

V is TRBV18 and J is TRBJ2-7, with 7 bases matching TRBD1. V lost 3 bases, J lost 3 bases, and 5 bases stayed unmatched. CDR3 length equals 14 residues. Germline V gene sequence: CDR1 KGHSH, CDR2 LQKENI. CDR3 DNA: TGTGCCAGCTCACCTCGGCAGGGGGACTACGAGCAGTACTTC. Protein sequence: CASSPRQGDYEQYF.

V gene TRBV7-3 combines with J gene TRBJ2-3; TRBD2 matches at 9 bases. The junction had 5 bases not matched to a gene; V was cut back by 5 bases and J by 2 bases. Germline V gene sequence: CDR1 SGHTA, CDR2 FQGTGA. This CDR3 comprises 15 residues. CDR3 bases: TGTGCCAGCAGCCCGACTAGCGGCCTCACAGATACGCAGTATTTT. Translated, it gives CASSPTSGLTDTQYF.

This clone was detected only once. The chain has TRBV21-1 and TRBJ1-3. TRBV21-1 is described as a pseudogene. The CDR3 runs to 15 residues. CDR3 DNA sequence: TGTGCCAGCAGCCCCTATAGGGGGGCGGGAAACACCATATATTTT. The encoded protein is CASSPYRGAGNTIYF.

The CDR3 sequence: CASSSQGVDSPLHF. Written as DNA, the CDR3 is TGTGCCAGCTCTTCACAGGGGGTAGATTCACCCCTCCACTTT. V usage is TRBV18 and J usage is TRBJ1-6, with 8 bases matching TRBD1. Germline V gives CDR1 KGHSH, CDR2 LQKENI. J lost 8 bases, V lost 6 bases, and 6 bases had no gene match. The CDR3 runs 14 residues.

The chain employs TRBV6-2 or TRBV6-3 and TRBJ1-2; D is uncertain. Germline CDR1 MNHEY, CDR2 SVGEGT. The CDR3 loop spans 15 amino acids. The V gene lost 5 bases and the J gene lost 5 bases, with 18 bases spanning the gap. The CDR3 region is CASSRDGPSTYGYTF. In nucleotides, the CDR3 is TGTGCCAGCAGTCGAGACGGGCCATCAACTTATGGCTACACCTTC.

The chain recombines TRBV18 with TRBJ1-1; D call uncertain. The germline V gene encodes CDR1 KGHSH and CDR2 LQKENI. The CDR3 consists of 14 residues. Deletions cut 1 base from V and 1 base from J, with 7 bases between. The CDR3 DNA sequence: TGTGCCAGCTCACCACGGGCAGGGAACACTGAAGCTTTCTTT. This encodes CASSPRAGNTEAFF.

The CDR3 region has the DNA TGTGCCACCAGTGCCCCTTCATTGGGGACCGGGGAGCTGTTTTTT. Protein: CATSAPSLGTGELFF. The chain uses TRBV24-1 and TRBJ2-2; the D is unclear. Germline V lookup: CDR1 KGHDR, CDR2 SFDVKD. There are 15 residues in the CDR3. With 5 bases removed from V and 5 bases from J, the gap between germline ends came to 14 bases.

The CDR3 is CASRTWRQETQYF. The CDR3 nucleotides read TGTGCCAGCAGAACTTGGAGACAAGAGACCCAGTACTTC. J is TRBJ2-5 and V is TRBV5-4; no clear D. The CDR3 has 13 residues. Germline values: CDR1 SGHNT, CDR2 YYREEE (reference sequence). V lost 5 bases and J 2 bases, leaving 10 bases between the germline ends.

The chain couples TRBV27 to TRBJ1-6; possibly TRBD1 for D (5 bases). The length of the CDR3 is 15 residues. CDR1 and CDR2 from the germline V gene are MNHEY and SMNVEV (reference sequence). V shed 5 bases and J shed 7 bases, with 15 bases lying between them. DNA for the CDR3: TGTGCCAGCAGTCCTCGGGCCAGGGACAATTCACCCCTCCACTTT. Its translation: CASSPRARDNSPLHF.

Comments on this clone: This same CDR3 is encoded by further DNA sequences in the sample. The chain joins TRBV20-1 to TRBJ2-7; D call uncertain. The germline V gene has CDR1 DFQATT and CDR2 SNEGSKA (reference sequence). CDR3 length: 10 amino acids. The V end was cut by 1 base, the J end by 3 bases, with 1 base between. The CDR3, as DNA: TGCAGTGCTAGAGGCTACGAGCAGTACTTC. Amino acids: CSARGYEQYF.

The V and J genes are TRBV28 and TRBJ1-1, with 7 bases identical to TRBD1. Germline trimming cut 7 bases from V and 2 bases from J; bases unmatched to any gene: 7. Germline lookup yields CDR1 MDHEN and CDR2 SYDVKM. CDR3 size: 14 residues. The CDR3, as DNA: TGTGCCAGCATCCACGACAGGGTCAACACTGAAGCTTTCTTT. Its translation is CASIHDRVNTEAFF.

The CDR3 is CASRLQWGSNTEAFF. CDR3 nucleotides: TGTGCCAGTAGGTTACAGTGGGGGTCGAACACTGAAGCTTTCTTT. This rearrangement joins TRBV19 to TRBJ1-1, with TRBD1 as a possible D gene (5 bases). The ends were cut back, 6 bases at V and 1 base at J, with 15 bases in the middle. Germline V lookup: CDR1 LNHDA, CDR2 SQIVND (reference sequence). CDR3 length: 15 residues.

This rearrangement joins TRBV7-2 to TRBJ1-1; no clear D gene. The ends were cut back, 1 base at V and 4 bases at J, with 4 bases in the middle. The CDR3 extends over 12 amino acids. CDR1 is SGHTA and CDR2 is FQGNSA in the germline V gene. In DNA, the CDR3 is TGTGCCAGCAGCTTAGACAGCACTGAAGCTTTCTTT. It codes for CASSLDSTEAFF.

The J gene is TRBJ2-5, the V gene TRBV30; TRBD2 matches at 14 bases. Germline CDR1 and CDR2: GTSNPN and SVGIG (reference sequence). Trimming cost V 1 base and J 4 bases; bases outside gene matches: 2. CDR3 length: 15 amino acids. Here the CDR3 reads CAWSGGTSGRETQYF. As DNA, the CDR3 is TGTGCCTGGAGTGGCGGGACTAGCGGGAGAGAGACCCAGTACTTC.

The chain has TRBV19 and TRBJ2-1, with 9 nucleotides matching TRBD2. Germline CDR1 reads LNHDA; CDR2 reads SQIVND (reference sequence). This CDR3 is built from 16 residues. V dropped 10 bases and J dropped 0; count of bases not matched to a gene: 10. CDR3 protein: CATHRGAGGSYNEQFF. As DNA, the CDR3 is TGTGCCACCCACCGAGGAGCGGGGGGCTCCTACAATGAGCAGTTCTTC.

V is TRBV19 and J is TRBJ1-5, with D uncertain. This CDR3 spans 17 amino acids. The germline gives CDR1 LNHDA, CDR2 SQIVND (reference sequence). V lost 3 bases and J 6 bases, leaving 21 bases between the germline ends. In DNA form, the CDR3 reads TGTGCCAGTAGTATCACCCCCCGAGGGAGGGTTAGTCAGCCCCAGCATTTT. Translated, it gives CASSITPRGRVSQPQHF.

The V and J genes are TRBV6-5 and TRBJ1-1, with 9 positions matching TRBD1. The CDR3 extends over 15 amino acids. CDR1 and CDR2 (germline): MNHEY, SVGAGI. V lost 8 bases, J lost 4 bases, and 11 bases stayed unmatched. The CDR3 DNA reads TGTGCCAGCCGCCGGGACAGGGCCCCGGGCACTGAAGCTTTCTTT. The encoded protein is CASRRDRAPGTEAFF.